This T cell receptor (beta chain) was sequenced during a study of cytomegalovirus exposure and HLA in healthy donors. Broader study findings: Listed as cytomegalovirus-associated were about 160 TCR beta chains.

Germline CDR1 is SGHRS and CDR2 is YFSETQ. The ends were cut back, 4 bases at V and 0 bases at J, with 14 bases in the middle. CDR3 length: 16 residues. The sample holds a few counts of this clone. The antigen remains undetermined. The PCR had 60 Vbeta and 13 Jbeta primers. TCRdb's table, derived via immunoSEQ multiplex PCR, lists solely in-frame clones and lacks some. Of 150,000 to 200,000 clones in the sample, around 68% are singletons; the top ten hold about 9.4%. The rearrangement links TRBV5-1 to TRBJ1-3; D is undetermined. The clonotype originates from a young man in good health and CMV-seropositive. The sample was PBMCs. The chain's CDR3 is CASSREPLNSGNTIYF. As DNA, the CDR3 is TGCGCCAGCAGCCGCGAACCACTGAACTCTGGAAACACCATATATTTT.